This T cell receptor (beta chain) emerged from a study of blood T cell repertoires in COVID-19. Participant-reported clinical history was the basis for cohort assignment. The CDR3 has 16 amino acids. Germline V gives CDR1 MDHEN, CDR2 SYDVKM. Trimming removed 2 bases from V and 1 base from J, with 14 bases in between. This clone was detected only a few times. Measured with immunoSEQ multiplex PCR; TCRdb has only the in-frame clones, and not every one. This table holds around 300,000 clones, more than 80% found once. The rearrangement joins TRBV28 to TRBJ1-2; D uncertain. Specimen: PBMCs or T cells enriched from blood (not recorded which). This TCR was recovered from a young woman who had recovered from COVID-19. The CDR3 is CASSLPRVADNYGYTF. The CDR3, as DNA: TGTGCCAGCAGTTTACCCCGGGTGGCGGATAACTATGGCTACACCTTC.